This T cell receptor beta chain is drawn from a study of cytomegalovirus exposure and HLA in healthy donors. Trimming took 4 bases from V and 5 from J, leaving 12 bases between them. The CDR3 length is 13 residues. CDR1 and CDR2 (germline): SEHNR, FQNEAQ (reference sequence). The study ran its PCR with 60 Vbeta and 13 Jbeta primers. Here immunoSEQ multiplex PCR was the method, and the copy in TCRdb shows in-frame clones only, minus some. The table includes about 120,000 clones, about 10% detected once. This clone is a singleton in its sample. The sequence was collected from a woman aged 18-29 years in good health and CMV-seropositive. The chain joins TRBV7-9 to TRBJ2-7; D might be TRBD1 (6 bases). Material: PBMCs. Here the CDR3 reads CASSSQGNHEQYF. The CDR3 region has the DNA TGTGCCAGCAGCTCACAGGGTAACCACGAGCAGTACTTC. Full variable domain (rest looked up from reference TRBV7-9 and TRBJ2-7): DTGVSQNPRHKITKRGQNVTFRCDPISEHNRLYWYRQTLGQGPEFLTYFQNEAQLEKSRLLSDRFSAERPKGSFSTLEIQRTEQGDSAMYLCASSSQGNHEQYFGPGTRLTVT.